This passage covers 6 T cell receptor beta chains from one sample sequenced in a study of T cell responses to AZD1222 COVID-19 vaccine. Method: immunoSEQ multiplex PCR; TCRdb's copy keeps in-frame clones and lacks some. The sample has under 150,000 clones, 70% to 90% seen once. The sample consisted of peripheral blood, taken 28 days after the second AZD1222 dose. The receptors were gathered from an adult who received the AZD1222 COVID-19 vaccine.

This chain connects TRBV6-6 to TRBJ2-5, with D perhaps TRBD2 (6 bases). The CDR3 is 14 amino acids. With 0 bases removed from V and 5 bases from J, the gap between germline ends came to 10 bases. Germline V lookup: CDR1 MNHNY, CDR2 SVGAGI (reference sequence). CDR3 sequence reads: CASSYSTEGETQYF. The CDR3 DNA sequence: TGTGCCAGCAGTTACTCTACGGAGGGCGAGACCCAGTACTTC.

This chain uses TRBV3-1 (or the pseudogene TRBV3-2) with TRBJ1-5; D is ambiguous. This CDR3 region has 14 residues. V lost 0 bases to trimming and J lost 7 bases, with 10 bases between them. Germline lookup yields CDR1 LGHDT and CDR2 YNNKEL (reference sequence). DNA of the CDR3: TGTGCCAGCAGCCAAGATGTGGAGGGCCAGCCCCAGCATTTT. This codes for CASSQDVEGQPQHF.

The V call is TRBV15, the J call TRBJ2-2; TRBD1 matches at 9 bases. Germline V gene lookup returns CDR1 LNHNV and CDR2 YYDKDF (reference sequence). CDR3 size: 19 residues. With V trimmed by 1 base and J by 3 bases, 12 bases remained unmatched. CDR3 in amino acids: CATSRGGTTGGLDTGELFF. In DNA, the CDR3 is TGTGCCACCAGCAGAGGTGGTACGACAGGGGGTTTGGACACCGGGGAGCTGTTTTTT.

The rearrangement links TRBV3-1 (or the pseudogene TRBV3-2) to TRBJ2-5, with TRBD1 identical over 8 bases. The CDR3 extends over 14 amino acids. The germline V gene has CDR1 LGHDT and CDR2 YNNKEL (reference sequence). Trimming at V came to 4 bases and at J to 4 bases, leaving 5 bases not matched to a gene. CDR3 loop: CASSPSGQVETQYF. CDR3 DNA: TGTGCCAGCAGCCCTTCGGGACAGGTAGAGACCCAGTACTTC.

This rearrangement joins TRBV7-9 to TRBJ1-1, with 7 positions matching TRBD1. This CDR3 comprises 16 residues. CDR1 and CDR2 from the germline V gene are SEHNR and FQNEAQ (reference sequence). J lost 6 bases, V lost 0 bases, and 10 bases had no gene match. This CDR3 reads CASSLALRQGEPEAFF. The CDR3 DNA sequence: TGTGCCAGCAGCTTAGCGCTCAGGCAGGGGGAGCCTGAAGCTTTCTTT.

This chain joins TRBV14 and TRBJ2-3; D gene ambiguous. Germline V gene lookup returns CDR1 SGHDN and CDR2 FVKESK. This CDR3 has 13 amino acids. V was trimmed by 1 base and J by 7 bases, leaving 9 bases between them. DNA of the CDR3: TGTGCCAGCAGCCAAGGTGTGAGATATACGCAGTATTTT. It translates to CASSQGVRYTQYF.